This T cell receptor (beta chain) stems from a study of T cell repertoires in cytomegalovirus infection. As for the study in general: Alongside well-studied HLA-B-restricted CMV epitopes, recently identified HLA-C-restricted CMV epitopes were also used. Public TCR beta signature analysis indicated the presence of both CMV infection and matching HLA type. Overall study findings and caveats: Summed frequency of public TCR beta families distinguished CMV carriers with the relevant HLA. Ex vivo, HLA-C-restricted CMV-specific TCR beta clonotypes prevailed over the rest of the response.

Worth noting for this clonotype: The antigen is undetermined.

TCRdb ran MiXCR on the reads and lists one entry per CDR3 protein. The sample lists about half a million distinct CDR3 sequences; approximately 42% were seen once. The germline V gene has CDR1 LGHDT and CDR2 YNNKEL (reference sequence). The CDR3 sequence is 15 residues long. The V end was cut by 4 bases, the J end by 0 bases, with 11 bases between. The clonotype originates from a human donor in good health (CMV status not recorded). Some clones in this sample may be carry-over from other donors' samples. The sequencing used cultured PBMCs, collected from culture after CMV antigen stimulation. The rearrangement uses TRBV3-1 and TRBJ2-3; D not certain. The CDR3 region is CASSRGTASTDTQYF. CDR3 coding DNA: TGTGCCAGCAGCCGTGGCACAGCTAGCACAGATACGCAGTATTTT.